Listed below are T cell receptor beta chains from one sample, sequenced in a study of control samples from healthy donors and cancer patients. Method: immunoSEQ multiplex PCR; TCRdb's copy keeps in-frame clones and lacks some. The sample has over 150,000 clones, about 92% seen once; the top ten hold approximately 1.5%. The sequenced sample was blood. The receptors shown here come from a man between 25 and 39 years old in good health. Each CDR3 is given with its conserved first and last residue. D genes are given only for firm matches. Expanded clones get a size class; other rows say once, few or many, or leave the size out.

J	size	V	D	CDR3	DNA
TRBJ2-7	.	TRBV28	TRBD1	CATKWDSSYEQYF	TGTGCCACAAAGTGGGACAGCTCCTACGAGCAGTACTTC
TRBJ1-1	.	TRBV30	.	CACIRWGQSMNTEAFF	TGTGCCTGCATAAGATGGGGCCAGTCGATGAACACTGAAGCTTTCTTT
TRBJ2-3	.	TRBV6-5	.	CASSSRTAGSTDTQYF	TGTGCCAGCAGTTCCCGGACAGCGGGGTCCACAGATACGCAGTATTTT
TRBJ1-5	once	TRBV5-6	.	CASSLGGQSVNQPQHF	TGTGCCAGCAGCTTGGGCGGACAGTCCGTCAATCAGCCCCAGCATTTT
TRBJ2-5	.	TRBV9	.	CASSVEGTSQETQYF	TGTGCCAGCAGCGTCGAAGGGACAAGCCAAGAGACCCAGTACTTC
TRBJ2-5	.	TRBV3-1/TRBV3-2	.	CASSFVGGDQETQYF	TGTGCCAGCAGCTTCGTTGGCGGGGACCAAGAGACCCAGTACTTC
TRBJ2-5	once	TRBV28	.	CASREQGRETQYF	TGTGCCAGCAGGGAACAGGGCCGGGAGACCCAGTACTTC
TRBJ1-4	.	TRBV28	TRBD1	CASSQDRGRGEKLFF	TGTGCCAGCAGTCAGGACAGGGGGCGGGGGGAAAAACTGTTTTTT
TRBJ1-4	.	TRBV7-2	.	CASSLGGAKGEKLFF	TGTGCCAGCAGCTTAGGGGGGGCGAAGGGTGAAAAACTGTTTTTT
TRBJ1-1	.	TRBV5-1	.	CASSLDVRTAGKAFF	TGCGCCAGCAGCTTGGACGTCAGGACAGCTGGAAAAGCTTTCTTT
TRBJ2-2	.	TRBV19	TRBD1	CASIPGTGDLTGELFF	TGTGCCAGTATCCCCGGGACAGGGGACCTCACCGGGGAGCTGTTTTTT
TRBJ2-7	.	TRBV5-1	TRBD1	CASSLGQGGAEEQYF	TGCGCCAGCAGCTTGGGACAGGGGGGGGCCGAGGAGCAGTACTTC
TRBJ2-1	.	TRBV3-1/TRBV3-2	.	CASSHTTPYNEQFF	TGTGCCAGCAGCCATACTACCCCATACAATGAGCAGTTCTTC
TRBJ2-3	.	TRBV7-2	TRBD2	CASSPLRGAGTDTQYF	TGTGCCAGCAGCCCTCTGCGGGGGGCGGGCACAGATACGCAGTATTTT
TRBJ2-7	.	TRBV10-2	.	CASSETRGGGGEQYF	TGCGCCAGCAGTGAGACCCGTGGAGGGGGAGGTGAGCAGTACTTC
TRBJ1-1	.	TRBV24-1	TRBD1	CATSDTGQGENTEAFF	TGTGCCACCAGTGATACGGGACAGGGGGAGAACACTGAAGCTTTCTTT
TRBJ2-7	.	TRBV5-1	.	CASSLGGAGKSSYEQYF	TGCGCCAGCAGCCTGGGGGGGGCGGGCAAGAGCTCCTACGAGCAGTACTTC
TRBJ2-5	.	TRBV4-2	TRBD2	CASSQEGGGARETQYF	TGTGCCAGCAGCCAAGAGGGCGGGGGGGCGCGCGAGACCCAGTACTTC
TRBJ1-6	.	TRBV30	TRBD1	CAWSLGTGNSPLHF	TGTGCCTGGAGTCTCGGGACAGGGAATTCACCCCTCCACTTT
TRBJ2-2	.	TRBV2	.	CARRTGGPPGELFF	TGTGCCAGGAGGACCGGGGGCCCCCCCGGGGAGCTGTTTTTT
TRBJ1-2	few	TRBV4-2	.	CASSQAGQGVYGYTF	TGTGCCAGCAGCCAAGCTGGTCAGGGAGTCTATGGCTACACCTTC
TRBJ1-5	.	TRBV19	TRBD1	CASSIDGQVAKHF	TGTGCCAGTAGTATAGACGGACAGGTGGCCAAGCATTTT
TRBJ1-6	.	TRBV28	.	CASTWGGASNSPLHF	TGTGCCAGCACCTGGGGGGGGGCCAGTAATTCACCCCTCCACTTT
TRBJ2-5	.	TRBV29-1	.	CSVPRLGGRGGETQYF	TGCAGCGTCCCCCGGCTTGGGGGGCGAGGTGGGGAGACCCAGTACTTC
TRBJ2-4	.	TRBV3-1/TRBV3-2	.	CASSQGFRGGAKNIQYF	TGTGCCAGCAGCCAAGGGTTCAGAGGGGGTGCCAAAAACATTCAGTACTTC
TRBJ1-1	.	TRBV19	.	CASMNRVLNTEAFF	TGTGCCAGTATGAACAGGGTATTAAACACTGAAGCTTTCTTT
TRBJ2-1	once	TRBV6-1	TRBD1	CASSEDRGRYNEQFF	TGTGCCAGCAGTGAAGACAGGGGTCGCTACAATGAGCAGTTCTTC
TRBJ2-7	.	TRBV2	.	CASSVDRNYEQYF	TGTGCCAGCAGTGTTGACAGGAACTACGAGCAGTACTTC
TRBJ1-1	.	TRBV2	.	CATEMNTEAFF	TGTGCCACCGAAATGAACACTGAAGCTTTCTTT
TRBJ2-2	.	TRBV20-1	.	CSATEIRTVTNTGELFF	TGCAGTGCTACTGAAATACGGACGGTAACGAACACCGGGGAGCTGTTTTTT
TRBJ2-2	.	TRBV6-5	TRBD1	CASRWTGGDTGELFF	TGTGCCAGCAGATGGACAGGTGGGGACACCGGGGAGCTGTTTTTT
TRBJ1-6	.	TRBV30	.	CAWSVKQISPLHF	TGTGCCTGGAGTGTAAAACAGATCTCACCCCTCCACTTT
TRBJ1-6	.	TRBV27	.	CARGRGESSYNSPLHF	TGTGCCAGGGGGAGGGGGGAGAGCTCCTATAATTCACCCCTCCACTTT
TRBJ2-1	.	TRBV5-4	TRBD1	CASRSSGQGAPEQFF	TGTGCCAGCAGGAGTTCGGGACAGGGGGCACCCGAGCAGTTCTTC
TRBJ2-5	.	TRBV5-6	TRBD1	CASSPLLDRVRGQETQYF	TGTGCCAGCAGCCCATTACTCGACAGGGTGAGGGGTCAAGAGACCCAGTACTTC
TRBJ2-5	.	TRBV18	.	CASSPRQGKETQYF	TGTGCCAGCTCACCCCGGCAGGGGAAAGAGACCCAGTACTTC
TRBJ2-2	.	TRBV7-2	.	CASSRLPTNDGELFF	TGTGCCAGCAGCCGCCTACCCACGAATGACGGGGAGCTGTTTTTT
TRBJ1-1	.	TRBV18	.	CASGGLRNTEAFF	TGTGCCAGCGGGGGGTTGAGGAACACTGAAGCTTTCTTT
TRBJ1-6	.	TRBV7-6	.	CASSLGGLGNSPLHF	TGTGCCAGCAGCTTGGGGGGGCTAGGTAATTCACCCCTCCACTTT